Listed here are 24 T cell receptor beta chains from one sample, sequenced in a study of follicular helper T cells after annual influenza vaccination. Here immunoSEQ multiplex PCR was the method, and the copy in TCRdb shows in-frame clones only, minus some. The sample lists about 8,700 clones; approximately 85% were seen once. Stated time point: 2015-2016 season, 7 days after influenza vaccination. Sequenced here: CXCR5+ CD38- circulating T follicular helper cells from blood, sampled 7 days after influenza vaccination. Subset described: circulating Tfh, non-naive CD4+CXCR5+PD-1+ (ICOS+CD38+ or ICOS-CD38-). These receptors were taken from an adult who received the influenza vaccine.

The chain recombines TRBV6-1 with TRBJ2-1, with TRBD2 identical over 15 bases. The germline gives CDR1 MNHNS, CDR2 SASEGT. The CDR3 runs 15 residues. J gave up 9 bases and V 1 base, and 1 base lay outside the gene matches. As DNA, the CDR3 is TGTGCCAGCAGTGAAGAGGGACTAGCGGGGGGTGAGCAGTTCTTC. Protein product: CASSEEGLAGGEQFF.

J is TRBJ2-5 and V is TRBV20-1; D possibly corresponds to TRBD1 (7 bases). The CDR3 sequence is 11 residues long. Trimming left V 6 bases short and J 5 bases short, with 10 bases between. Germline V gene lookup returns CDR1 DFQATT and CDR2 SNEGSKA (reference sequence). The DNA of the CDR3 is TGCAGTGCCGCAGGGGGGGAGACCCAGTACTTC. It translates to CSAAGGETQYF.

The rearrangement joins TRBV6-6 to TRBJ1-6; D call uncertain. Trimming took 5 bases from V and 3 from J, leaving 8 bases between them. Per germline, CDR1 MNHNY and CDR2 SVGAGI (reference sequence). The CDR3 totals 14 residues. The CDR3 loop reads CASSPERYNSPLHF. Written as DNA, the CDR3 is TGTGCCAGCAGTCCAGAGCGCTATAATTCACCCCTCCACTTT.

The chain links TRBV19 to TRBJ2-5, with 10 bases lining up with TRBD2. The V gene's germline CDR1 is LNHDA and CDR2 SQIVND (reference sequence). J lost 5 bases, V lost 6 bases, and 3 bases had no gene match. The CDR3 consists of 13 residues. CDR3 sequence (DNA): TGTGCCAGTAGGGAGCGGGGGGGGGAGACCCAGTACTTC. Amino acid sequence: CASRERGGETQYF. Together with reference TRBV19 and TRBJ2-5, the CDR3 gives the full variable domain: DGGITQSPKYLFRKEGQNVTLSCEQNLNHDAMYWYRQDPGQGLRLIYYSQIVNDFQKGDIAEGYSVSREKKESFPLTVTSAQKNPTAFYLCASRERGGETQYFGPGTRLLVL.

The gene calls are TRBV7-2 and TRBJ1-4; D call uncertain. Germline V gives CDR1 SGHTA, CDR2 FQGNSA. With 1 base removed from V and 7 bases from J, the gap between germline ends came to 7 bases. This CDR3 has 13 residues. The CDR3 sequence is CASSLGRGEKLFF. CDR3 coding DNA: TGTGCCAGCAGCTTAGGACGGGGTGAAAAACTGTTTTTT.

The chain combines TRBV28 with TRBJ2-7; 7 bases are a match to TRBD1. CDR1 and CDR2 (germline): MDHEN, SYDVKM. The CDR3 is 16 residues long. Trimming removed 6 bases from V and 2 bases from J; junction bases left unmatched: 13. The CDR3 bases are TGTGCCAGCAGCTCCGCCTATAGACAGGGTACCTACGAGCAGTACTTC. Encoded protein: CASSSAYRQGTYEQYF.

For this clone: Mismatch with germline at one junction end may stem from a read error. The rearrangement uses TRBV19 and TRBJ1-1, with TRBD1 identical over 8 bases. This CDR3 is 16 amino acids long. Germline CDR1 is LNHDA and CDR2 is SQIVND (reference sequence). The CDR3 is CASRIETGGMNTEAFF. The CDR3 region has the DNA TGTGCCAGTAGGATAGAAACAGGGGGTATGAACACTGAAGCTTTCTTT. Supplemented by reference TRBV19 and TRBJ1-1, the full variable domain reads DGGITQSPKYLFRKEGQNVTLSCEQNLNHDAMYWYRQDPGQGLRLIYYSQIVNDFQKGDIAEGYSVSREKKESFPLTVTSAQKNPTAFYLCASRIETGGMNTEAFFGQGTRLTVV.

This sequence joins TRBV18 and TRBJ1-1; possibly TRBD1 for D (5 bases). The CDR3 is made up of 17 amino acids. V gave up 3 bases and J gave up 0 bases, with 17 bases separating them. Germline lookup yields CDR1 KGHSH and CDR2 LQKENI. This CDR3 is CASSPPKSRALNTEAFF. In DNA form, the CDR3 reads TGTGCCAGCTCACCCCCTAAAAGCAGGGCCTTGAACACTGAAGCTTTCTTT.

The chain carries TRBV6-1 and TRBJ2-4; the match to TRBD1 covers 8 bases. The V segment lost 3 bases and the J segment 4 bases; nucleotides outside the gene matches: 8. The CDR3 contains 16 residues. The germline gives CDR1 MNHNS, CDR2 SASEGT. The DNA of the CDR3 is TGTGCCAGCAGTGACGAGGACAGGGAGAGAAAAAACATTCAGTACTTC. This encodes CASSDEDRERKNIQYF.

The V call is TRBV5-5, the J call TRBJ1-3; no clear D. CDR1 and CDR2 (germline): SGHKS, YYEKEE (reference sequence). The CDR3 is 16 residues long. V shed 6 bases and J shed 6 bases, with 22 bases lying between them. CDR3 bases: TGTGCCAGCACGCTCTCGGACCGGCAGTTGTCAAACACCATATATTTT. Translation gives CASTLSDRQLSNTIYF.

The rearrangement uses TRBV7-9 and TRBJ1-1; D gene ambiguous. CDR1 and CDR2 (germline): SEHNR, FQNEAQ (reference sequence). CDR3 length equals 14 residues. The V gene lost 1 base and the J gene lost 4 bases, with 10 bases spanning the gap. The CDR3 DNA reads as TGTGCCAGCAGCTTAGGTCACGAGTCCACTGAAGCTTTCTTT. It is translated as CASSLGHESTEAFF.

V gene TRBV28 combines with J gene TRBJ2-4; D tentatively reads TRBD1 or TRBD2 (5 bases each). Germline CDR1 and CDR2: MDHEN and SYDVKM. Trimming stripped 6 bases from V and 8 bases from J, with 20 bases between. The CDR3 is 15 residues long. The CDR3 DNA reads TGTGCCAGCAGCCCTGACAGCAACGGGGCATACATTCAGTACTTC. Protein: CASSPDSNGAYIQYF.

The chain carries TRBV5-4 and TRBJ2-1; 12 bases line up with TRBD2. The CDR3 totals 18 residues. CDR1 SGHNT and CDR2 YYREEE come from the germline V gene (reference sequence). Germline trimming cut 4 bases from V and 6 bases from J; bases unmatched to any gene: 14. CDR3 in DNA: TGTGCCAGCAGCAACCGCGCTACTAGCGGGGGGTCCGGCAATGAGCAGTTCTTC. Its translation is CASSNRATSGGSGNEQFF.

The rearrangement links TRBV13 to TRBJ1-6; TRBD1 might be the D (6 bases). The CDR3 has 18 residues. Germline loops: CDR1 PRHDT, CDR2 FYEKMQ (reference sequence). V lost 5 bases to trimming and J lost 2 bases, with 19 bases between them. CDR3 loop: CASSPLTGKTTYNSPLHF. CDR3 bases: TGTGCCAGCAGCCCACTTACAGGGAAAACTACCTATAATTCACCCCTCCACTTT.

In its sample, this clone was seen a few times. The V call is TRBV28, the J call TRBJ1-2, with D perhaps matching TRBD1 (6 bases). The CDR3 runs 12 residues. Germline V gives CDR1 MDHEN, CDR2 SYDVKM. Trimming stripped 5 bases from V and 4 bases from J, with 8 bases between. The CDR3, as DNA: TGTGCCAGCAGTATGGACAGCTATGGCTACACCTTC. Its translation is CASSMDSYGYTF.

CDR3 DNA: TGTGCCAGCAGCCCGGACGACAGGTATGGCTACACCTTC. It encodes CASSPDDRYGYTF. The V gene is TRBV9, the J gene TRBJ1-2, with D tentatively TRBD1 (6 bases). V was pared by 4 bases and J by 5 bases, with 12 bases between. The CDR3 has 13 residues. Germline CDR1 reads SGDLS; CDR2 reads YYNGEE.

This clone was counted only a few times. The chain is built from TRBV2 and TRBJ1-6, with D hard to call. Deletions cut 6 bases from V and 5 bases from J, with 8 bases between. The CDR3 totals 13 residues. CDR1 SNHLY and CDR2 FYNNEI come from the germline V gene. The CDR3 DNA is TGTGCCAGCAGGGTTCGGGATAATTCACCCCTCCACTTT. It yields the protein CASRVRDNSPLHF.

The chain carries TRBV7-2 and TRBJ1-2; D perhaps matches TRBD1 (6 bases). CDR1 and CDR2 (germline): SGHTA, FQGNSA. V was pared by 5 bases and J by 8 bases, with 18 bases between. The CDR3 consists of 14 residues. CDR3 sequence (DNA): TGTGCCAGCAGCCAAGGGGGAGGGCGGCAGGGCTACACCTTC. Its protein product is CASSQGGGRQGYTF.

The V and J genes are TRBV28 and TRBJ1-3; D remains ambiguous. Germline assignment: CDR1 MDHEN and CDR2 SYDVKM. With 5 bases removed from V and 0 bases from J, the gap between germline ends came to 11 bases. The CDR3 totals 15 residues. In nucleotides, the CDR3 is TGTGCCAGCAGTACTGACGGGAGCTCTGGAAACACCATATATTTT. Translated: CASSTDGSSGNTIYF.

This clone was picked up one time. This rearrangement joins TRBV21-1 to TRBJ2-1. TRBV21-1 represents a pseudogene. The CDR3 runs to 17 residues. In nucleotides, the CDR3 is TGTGCCAGCAACACCGGGCCATGGAAGAGCTCCTACAATGAGCAGTTCTTC. It encodes CASNTGPWKSSYNEQFF.

The chain recombines TRBV7-2 with TRBJ2-3; 7 bases map to TRBD2. The V and J ends lost 5 bases and 3 bases, in that order; junction bases with no gene match: 8. The CDR3 runs to 15 residues. Germline CDR1 SGHTA, CDR2 FQGNSA. CDR3 nucleotides: TGTGCCAGCAGCAACGAGGGCGGGGGAACAGATACGCAGTATTTT. As protein: CASSNEGGGTDTQYF.

The genes are TRBV9 and TRBJ2-2, with unresolved D. Germline CDR1 and CDR2: SGDLS and YYNGEE. V lost 3 bases to trimming and J lost 3 bases, with 9 bases between them. The CDR3 sequence is 14 residues long. The CDR3: CASSAKYDTGELFF. For the CDR3, the DNA is TGTGCCAGCAGCGCTAAATACGACACCGGGGAGCTGTTTTTT.

The chain recombines TRBV19 with TRBJ2-5, with TRBD2 matching 14 bases. CDR1 is LNHDA and CDR2 is SQIVND in the germline V gene (reference sequence). Trimming removed 3 bases from V and 4 bases from J; junction bases left unmatched: 7. The CDR3 covers 17 residues. For the CDR3, the DNA is TGTGCCAGTAGTATTCCCTCGGGACTAGCGGGGGTAGAGACCCAGTACTTC. Translating it yields CASSIPSGLAGVETQYF.

The V call is TRBV9, the J call TRBJ2-7; the D is unclear. The ends were cut back, 2 bases at V and 0 bases at J, with 12 bases in the middle. The V gene's germline CDR1 is SGDLS and CDR2 YYNGEE. The CDR3 loop spans 15 amino acids. Here the CDR3 DNA reads TGTGCCAGCAGCGTCGGTCCCCCTAGCTCCTACGAGCAGTACTTC. Its translation is CASSVGPPSSYEQYF.